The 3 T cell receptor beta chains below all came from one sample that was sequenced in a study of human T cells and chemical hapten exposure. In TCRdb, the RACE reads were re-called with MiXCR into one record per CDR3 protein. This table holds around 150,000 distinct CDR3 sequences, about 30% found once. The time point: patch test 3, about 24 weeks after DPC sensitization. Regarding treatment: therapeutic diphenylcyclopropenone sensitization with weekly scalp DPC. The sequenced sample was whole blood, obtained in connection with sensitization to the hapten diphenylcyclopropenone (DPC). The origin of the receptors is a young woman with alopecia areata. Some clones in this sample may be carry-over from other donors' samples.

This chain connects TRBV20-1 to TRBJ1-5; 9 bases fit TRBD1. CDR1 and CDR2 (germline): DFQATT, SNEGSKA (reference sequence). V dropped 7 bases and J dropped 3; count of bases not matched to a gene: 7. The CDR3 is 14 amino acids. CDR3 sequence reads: CSGTQGATNQPQHF. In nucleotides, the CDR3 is TGCAGTGGCACACAGGGGGCGACCAATCAGCCCCAGCATTTT.

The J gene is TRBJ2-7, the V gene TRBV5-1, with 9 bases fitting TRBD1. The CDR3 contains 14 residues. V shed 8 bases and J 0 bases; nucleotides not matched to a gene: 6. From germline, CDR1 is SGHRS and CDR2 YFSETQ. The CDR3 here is CASNRDRVSYEQYF. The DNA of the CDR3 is TGCGCCAGTAATAGGGACAGGGTCTCCTACGAGCAGTACTTC. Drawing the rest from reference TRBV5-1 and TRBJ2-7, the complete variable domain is KAGVTQTPRYLIKTRGQQVTLSCSPISGHRSVSWYQQTPGQGLQFLFEYFSETQRNKGNFPGRFSGRQFSNSRSEMNVSTLELGDSALYLCASNRDRVSYEQYFGPGTRLTVT.

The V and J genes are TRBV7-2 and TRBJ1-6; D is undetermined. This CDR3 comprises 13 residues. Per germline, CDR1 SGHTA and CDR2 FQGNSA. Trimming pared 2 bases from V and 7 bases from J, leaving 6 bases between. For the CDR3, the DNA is TGTGCCAGCAGCTTATTTGCGAATTCACCCCTCCACTTT. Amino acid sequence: CASSLFANSPLHF.